One sample yielded the 24 T cell receptor beta chains listed below, sequenced in a study of tumor and adjacent non-tumor tissue in lung cancer. The template was RNA from unsorted bulk tissue. TCRbeta libraries were built with three rounds of nested PCR, modified from ARM-PCR. MiXCR was run by TCRdb on the multiplex PCR reads, yielding one entry per CDR3 protein. The table includes tens of thousands of distinct CDR3 sequences, 67% detected once. The sample was lung tumor tissue. The receptors come from a man aged 55-75 years with non-small cell lung cancer.

Of note for this clonotype: The CDR3 carries no conserved terminal phenylalanine or tryptophan, so it likely arises from a read error. The gene calls are TRBV11-2 and TRBJ2-3; D gene unclear. Germline V lookup: CDR1 SGHAT, CDR2 FQNNGV. The length of the CDR3 is 15 residues. CDR3 in amino acids: CASNLVRINTDTQYL. CDR3 bases: TGTGCCAGCAACTTAGTCCGTATTAACACAGACACGCAGTATCTT.

This clonotype was recorded a few times. V gene TRBV5-1 combines with J gene TRBJ2-2; 12 bases line up with TRBD1. V lost 4 bases, J lost 2 bases, and 9 bases stayed unmatched. This CDR3 region has 18 residues. The germline V gene has CDR1 SGHRS and CDR2 YFSETQ. The CDR3 region is CASSRTGTGGSNTGELFF. The CDR3 nucleotides are TGCGCCAGCAGCCGAACCGGGACAGGGGGCTCTAACACCGGGGAGCTGTTTTTT.

Comments on this clonotype: One end of the junction varies from germline; a read error may be responsible. The chain has TRBV4-1 and TRBJ1-4; no definite D call. Germline assignment: CDR1 MGHRA and CDR2 YSYEKL. There are 15 residues in the CDR3. The CDR3 DNA sequence: TGCGCCAGCAGTCAAGACCGAGTGACTAATGAAAAACTGCTTTTT. The encoded protein is CASSQDRVTNEKLLF.

The genes are TRBV28 and TRBJ2-7; D perhaps matches TRBD2 (5 bases). Germline V gene sequence: CDR1 MDHEN, CDR2 SYDVKM. This CDR3 contains 13 residues. V gave up 10 bases and J gave up 10 bases, with 23 bases separating them. The CDR3 DNA sequence: TGTGCCAACAATCCCCCCGAGAGCCGGGAACAGTACTTC. This encodes CANNPPESREQYF.

Comments on this clonotype: A junction boundary mismatches the germline segment, possibly from a read error. The V and J genes are TRBV11-3 and TRBJ1-6, with D perhaps matching TRBD1 (5 bases). Looked up from germline, CDR1 is SGHNT and CDR2 is YENEEA. The CDR3 extends over 14 amino acids. The CDR3 loop is CASSPGTDNSPPHF. For the CDR3, the DNA is TGTGCCAGCAGCCCCGGGACGGATAATTCACCCCCCCACTTT.

This clonotype was seen only once. This is likely a read error, given that the CDR3 carries no conserved phenylalanine or tryptophan at its end. The chain joins TRBV12-3 or TRBV12-4 to TRBJ2-1; D call uncertain. There are 16 residues in the CDR3. The germline V and J ends were trimmed by 4 bases and 6 bases, with 19 bases remaining between them. Written as DNA, the CDR3 is TGTGCCAGCAGTTCCTCTTCTGGGTGCGGTGCCAATGAGCAGTTCTTA. Residues: CASSSSSGCGANEQFL.

Concerning this clonotype: It may be a read error: a sequence one base away is much more abundant. The chain links TRBV12-3 or TRBV12-4 to TRBJ2-1; 7 nucleotides match TRBD1. This CDR3 is built from 16 residues. The CDR3 DNA reads TGTGCCAGCAGCCAGCTAGGACAGGTCTCCTACAATGAGCTGTTCTTC. Protein sequence: CASSQLGQVSYNELFF.

The table lists this clonotype with many counts. V is TRBV12-3 or TRBV12-4 and J is TRBJ1-1; D call uncertain. V was shortened by 2 bases and J by 8 bases, with 12 bases between the two germline ends. The CDR3 has 13 residues. This chain's CDR3 is CASSLRAGSEAFF. The CDR3 nucleotides are TGTGCCAGCAGTTTAAGGGCAGGCTCGGAAGCTTTCTTT.

This clonotype came up a few times. A read error may be the cause here, since a much bigger clone is one base away. The V call is TRBV29-1, the J call TRBJ2-3; no reliable D call. CDR1 and CDR2 (germline): SQVTM, ANQGSEA. This CDR3 has 13 residues. CDR3 sequence: CSGCDVVTDTQCF. CDR3 bases: TGCAGCGGTTGTGACGTAGTCACAGATACGCAGTGTTTT.

This clonotype was seen many times. CDR3 in DNA: TGTGCCAGCAGCCAGATATCGACAGGGTTCTACGAGCAGTACTTC. Its protein product is CASSQISTGFYEQYF. The V call is TRBV28, the J call TRBJ2-7; 7 bases agree with TRBD1. The germline gives CDR1 MDHEN, CDR2 SYDVKM. The CDR3 loop spans 15 amino acids. Unmatched junction bases numbered 11, after V lost 6 bases and J lost 3 bases.

The chain employs TRBV20-1 and TRBJ2-7, with D possibly matching TRBD1 (7 bases). Germline loops: CDR1 DFQATT, CDR2 SNEGSKA (reference sequence). CDR3 length equals 17 residues. V lost 1 base and J 3 bases, leaving 22 bases between the germline ends. The CDR3: CSARVPPYGGGSYEQYF. CDR3 DNA: TGCAGTGCTAGAGTGCCTCCTTATGGAGGGGGCAGCTACGAGCAGTACTTC.

About this clonotype: The junction does not match germline at one end; this may be a read error. This chain uses TRBV11-2 with TRBJ2-3; no definite D call. The germline gives CDR1 SGHAT, CDR2 FQNNGV. CDR3 length: 12 amino acids. The CDR3 bases are TGTGTCAGCATCCCCGGCACAGATACGCAGTATTTT. Its translation is CVSIPGTDTQYF.

This clonotype was found a few times. One junction end does not reproduce the germline sequence, and a read error may be involved. This sequence joins TRBV20-1 and TRBJ2-5, with 12 bases matching TRBD2. Per the germline V gene, CDR1 is DFQATT and CDR2 is SNEGSKA (reference sequence). This CDR3 comprises 16 residues. The CDR3 DNA reads TGCAGTACTAGAGGGCTAGCGGGAGGGCATAAAGAGACCCAGTACTTC. Translated: CSTRGLAGGHKETQYF.

About this clonotype: Without the conserved terminal phenylalanine or tryptophan, this CDR3 likely stems from a read error. V usage is TRBV29-1 and J usage is TRBJ1-5; weak D call: TRBD1 (5 bases). Germline-derived CDR1 and CDR2 are SQVTM and ANQGSEA. The CDR3 covers 13 residues. CDR3 DNA: TGCTGCGTTGGACAAAATAGCAATCAGCCCCAGCATTTA. This encodes CCVGQNSNQPQHL.

A note on this clonotype: This may come from a read error, since a much larger clone is one base off. The chain has TRBV20-1 and TRBJ1-1; TRBD1 is a possible D gene (6 bases). The CDR3 runs to 14 residues. CDR1 and CDR2 (germline): DFQATT, SNEGSKA (reference sequence). With 2 bases removed from V and 5 bases from J, the gap between germline ends came to 15 bases. The CDR3 loop is CSARFGGGDTEAFF. Here the CDR3 DNA reads TGCAGTGCTAGATTTGGAGGGGGGGATACTGAAGCTTTCTTT.

The rearrangement joins TRBV20-1 to TRBJ2-3, with D possibly being TRBD1 (6 bases). Trimming cost V 0 bases and J 6 bases, with 16 bases left between them. Germline-derived CDR1 and CDR2 are DFQATT and SNEGSKA (reference sequence). The CDR3 consists of 15 residues. As DNA, the CDR3 is TGCAGTGCTAGAGATAGGGCAGGGGTCAGGGATACGCAGTATTTT. Translating it yields CSARDRAGVRDTQYF.

About this clonotype itself: The junction departs from the called germline gene at one end, perhaps through a read error. This chain links TRBV12-3 or TRBV12-4 with TRBJ1-1; D is unclear. The CDR3 runs 16 residues. CDR3 nucleotides: TGTGAAAGCAGTTTTTCAGTGGGCAGGAGGAACACTGAAGCGTTCTTT. It yields the protein CESSFSVGRRNTEAFF.

As for this clonotype: Because it lacks the conserved phenylalanine or tryptophan at the end, this CDR3 is likely a read error. The chain couples TRBV4-2 to TRBJ2-5; D is perhaps TRBD1 or TRBD2 (5 bases each). V lost 2 bases to trimming and J lost 5 bases, with 15 bases between them. CDR1 is LGHNA and CDR2 is YNFKEQ in the germline V gene. The CDR3 sequence is 15 residues long. CDR3 in DNA: TGTGCCAGCAGCCAACAGGTGGGGGAGCTGGAGACCCAGTACTTA. Protein: CASSQQVGELETQYL.

This clonotype was seen repeatedly, ten times or more. CDR3 in amino acids: CASSLTGTYTGELFF. The CDR3 nucleotides read TGCGCCAGCAGCTTAACGGGGACATACACCGGGGAGCTGTTTTTT. This sequence joins TRBV5-1 and TRBJ2-2; perhaps TRBD1 as D (6 bases). Germline V gene data show CDR1 as SGHRS and CDR2 as YFSETQ. The CDR3 extends over 15 amino acids. Trimming took 2 bases from V and 3 from J, leaving 11 bases between them. The full variable domain, completed using reference TRBV5-1 and TRBJ2-2, is KAGVTQTPRYLIKTRGQQVTLSCSPISGHRSVSWYQQTPGQGLQFLFEYFSETQRNKGNFPGRFSGRQFSNSRSEMNVSTLELGDSALYLCASSLTGTYTGELFFGEGSRLTVL.

This clonotype was picked up many times. The chain has TRBV28 and TRBJ2-1; D gene ambiguous. Trimming removed 7 bases at V and 3 bases at J, with 4 bases between. The germline CDR1 and CDR2 sequences are MDHEN and SYDVKM. This CDR3 has 11 amino acids. CDR3 loop: CASTNYNEQFF. CDR3 coding DNA: TGTGCCAGCACCAACTACAATGAGCAGTTCTTC.

This clonotype came up many times. The chain carries TRBV10-3 and TRBJ2-1; either TRBD1 or TRBD2 may fit D (6 bases each). Germline V gives CDR1 ENHRY, CDR2 SYGVKD. Trimming stripped 6 bases from V and 5 bases from J, with 11 bases between. The CDR3 runs 13 residues. The CDR3 nucleotides are TGTGCCATCAGGGGGGGCCAGGACAATGAGCAGTTCTTC. It is translated as CAIRGGQDNEQFF.

In this sample, this clonotype turned up once. V usage is TRBV4-3 and J usage is TRBJ2-7; D remains unclear. The J call is uncertain, as TRBJ2-1 better fits the DNA end. This CDR3 is 15 amino acids long. In germline, CDR1 is LGHNA, CDR2 YSLEER. The DNA for the CDR3 is TGCGCCAGCAGCCAAGAATGGTCGAGCTCCCACGAGCAGTTCTTC. It yields the protein CASSQEWSSSHEQFF.

Details on this clonotype: With a much larger clone just one base away, this may be a read error. The V gene is TRBV20-1, the J gene TRBJ2-1; 9 nucleotides match TRBD2. The J segment lost 11 bases and the V segment lost 5 bases, leaving 16 bases of the junction unmatched. This CDR3 region has 15 residues. From germline, CDR1 is DFQATT and CDR2 SNEGSKA (reference sequence). The CDR3: CSAPHQGSGSLKQFF. CDR3 DNA sequence: TGCAGTGCTCCCCACCAGGGTAGCGGGAGTCTAAAGCAGTTCTTC.

A single count supports this clonotype. The conserved final phenylalanine or tryptophan is absent from the CDR3, which likely points to a read error. The V gene is TRBV11-3, the J gene TRBJ2-1; D unclear. Germline V gene sequence: CDR1 SGHNT, CDR2 YENEEA. CDR3 length equals 15 residues. In nucleotides, the CDR3 is TGTGCCAGCAGCTTACGATCGGCCTCCTACAATGATCAGTTCTCC. This encodes CASSLRSASYNDQFS.